This TCR beta chain was sequenced during a study of T cell responses to AZD1222 COVID-19 vaccine. Profiling relied on immunoSEQ multiplex PCR, and the TCRdb table lists in-frame clones only, not all of them. The table includes around 97,000 clones, 88% detected once. With 3 bases removed from V and 5 bases from J, the gap between germline ends came to 17 bases. Germline assignment: CDR1 DFQATT and CDR2 SNEGSKA (reference sequence). The CDR3 has 15 amino acids. The rearrangement joins TRBV20-1 to TRBJ2-1; the D call may be TRBD1 or TRBD2 (5 bases each). The material was peripheral blood, obtained on day 0 of AZD1222 vaccination. This receptor was obtained from an adult in good health. In DNA form, the CDR3 reads TGCAGTGCTAGTGCCGGGACCAATCTAAACAATGAGCAGTTCTTC. It yields the protein CSASAGTNLNNEQFF.